This T cell receptor (beta chain) was recovered during a study of lymphopenia after photon versus proton radiotherapy. CDR3 length equals 16 residues. Trimming took 5 bases from V and 4 from J; bases not matched to a gene: 8. From germline, CDR1 is SEHNR and CDR2 FQNEAQ (reference sequence). Profiled with immunoSEQ multiplex PCR; TCRdb holds only in-frame clones, not every one. The sample shows 150,000 to 200,000 clones, 70% to 90% of them seen only once. The gene calls are TRBV7-9 and TRBJ1-2; 12 bases match TRBD1. The sample was peripheral blood, taken from a patient treated with photon-based radiotherapy. The sequence was obtained from a man in his forties or fifties with gastric cancer. The CDR3 is CASSPRGTGGAYGYTF. The CDR3 DNA reads as TGTGCCAGCAGCCCCAGGGGGACAGGGGGCGCCTATGGCTACACCTTC.